One sample yielded the 3 T cell receptor beta chains listed below, sequenced in a study of cytomegalovirus exposure and HLA in healthy donors. Primers for the PCR totalled 60 Vbeta and 13 Jbeta. Produced via immunoSEQ multiplex PCR; TCRdb's table is partial and in-frame only. This table holds about 140,000 clones, about 80% found once. The sequencing sample was made of PBMCs. Receptors were obtained from a man aged 40-49 years in good health and CMV-seropositive.

Turning to this clone: Other nucleotide sequences in the sample specify the same CDR3. V gene TRBV20-1 combines with J gene TRBJ1-4; D is uncertain. Deletions cut 3 bases from V and 5 bases from J, with 4 bases between. Germline CDR1 reads DFQATT; CDR2 reads SNEGSKA (reference sequence). This CDR3 spans 11 amino acids. CDR3 region: CSARENEKLFF. CDR3 nucleotides: TGCAGTGCTAGGGAGAATGAAAAACTGTTTTTT.

V gene TRBV12-5 combines with J gene TRBJ1-3; no firm D call. CDR3 size: 15 residues. Looked up from germline, CDR1 is LGHNT and CDR2 is FRNRAP. V was trimmed by 4 bases and J by 2 bases, leaving 12 bases between them. In DNA, the CDR3 is TGTGCTAGTGGTTCCCTTTCGGGTCCTGGAAACACCATATATTTT. The encoded protein is CASGSLSGPGNTIYF.

This clone was detected a few times. The chain carries TRBV6-5 and TRBJ1-1, with no clear D. Trimming took 2 bases from V and 6 from J, leaving 16 bases between them. This CDR3 spans 15 amino acids. The germline gives CDR1 MNHEY, CDR2 SVGAGI. CDR3 DNA sequence: TGTGCCAGCAGTTACCGAGTGAGAGGAGACGCTGAAGCTTTCTTT. It is translated as CASSYRVRGDAEAFF.